This T cell receptor (beta chain) was observed in a study of cytomegalovirus exposure and HLA in healthy donors. Findings and limits, study-wide: The study listed roughly 160 cytomegalovirus-associated TCR beta chains.

About this clone itself: The target antigen is unknown.

The assay was immunoSEQ multiplex PCR, and TCRdb's table has in-frame clones only and misses some. This table holds around 70,000 clones, around 94% found once. Per germline, CDR1 MNHEY and CDR2 SMNVEV (reference sequence). The CDR3 length is 15 residues. V was clipped by 4 bases and J by 7 bases, with 19 bases between them. The gene calls are TRBV27 and TRBJ1-2; D not resolved. The specimen sequenced was PBMCs. The clonotype was recovered from a man between 18 and 35 years old in good health and CMV-seropositive. This CDR3 reads CASSWEPVNTAGYTF. In DNA form, the CDR3 reads TGTGCCAGCAGTTGGGAGCCTGTCAACACGGCTGGCTACACCTTC.